The subject of this entry is one T cell receptor beta chain. Sample-barcoded 5' priming and a J-beta primer mix drove a second PCR of roughly 7 to 11 cycles. One entry per CDR3 protein, called by TCRdb with MiXCR from the 5' RACE reads. Of 700,000 or so distinct CDR3 sequences listed, over 40% are singletons. In germline, CDR1 is LGHDT, CDR2 YNNKEL (reference sequence). J gave up 1 base and V 4 bases, and 12 bases lay outside the gene matches. This CDR3 contains 17 residues. This sample was taken from a study of blood T cells in healthy people across ages. The sample comprised blood. The clonotype was recovered from a man older than 75 in good health. The rearrangement links TRBV3-1 to TRBJ2-5; 7 bases align to TRBD2. As DNA, the CDR3 is TGTGCCAGCAGCCGCACTCTTTCTGGGGGGGGCCAAGAGACCCAGTACTTC. It codes for CASSRTLSGGGQETQYF.